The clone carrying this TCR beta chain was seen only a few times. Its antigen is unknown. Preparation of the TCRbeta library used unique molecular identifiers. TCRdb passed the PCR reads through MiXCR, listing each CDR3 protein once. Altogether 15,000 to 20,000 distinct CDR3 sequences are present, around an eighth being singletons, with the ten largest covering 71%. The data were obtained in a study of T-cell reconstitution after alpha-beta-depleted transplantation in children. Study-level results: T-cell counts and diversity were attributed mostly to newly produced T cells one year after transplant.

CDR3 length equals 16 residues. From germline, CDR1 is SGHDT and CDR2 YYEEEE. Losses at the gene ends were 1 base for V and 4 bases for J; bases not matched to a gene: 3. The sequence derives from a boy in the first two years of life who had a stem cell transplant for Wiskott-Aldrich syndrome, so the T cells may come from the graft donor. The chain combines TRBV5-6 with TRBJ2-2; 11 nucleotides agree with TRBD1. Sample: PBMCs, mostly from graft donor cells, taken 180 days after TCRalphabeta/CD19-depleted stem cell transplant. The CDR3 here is CASSLWDRGTTGELFF. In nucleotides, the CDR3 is TGTGCCAGCAGCTTGTGGGACAGGGGGACCACCGGGGAGCTGTTTTTT.